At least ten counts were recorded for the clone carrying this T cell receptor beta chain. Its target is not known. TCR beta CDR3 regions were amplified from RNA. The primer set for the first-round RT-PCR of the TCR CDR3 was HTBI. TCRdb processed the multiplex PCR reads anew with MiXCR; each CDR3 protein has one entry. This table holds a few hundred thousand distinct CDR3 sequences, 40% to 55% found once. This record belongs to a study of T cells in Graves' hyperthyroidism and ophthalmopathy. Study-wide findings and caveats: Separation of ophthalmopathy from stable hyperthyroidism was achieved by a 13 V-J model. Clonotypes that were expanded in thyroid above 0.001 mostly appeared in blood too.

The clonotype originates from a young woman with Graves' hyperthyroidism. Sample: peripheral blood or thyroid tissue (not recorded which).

The CDR3 sequence: CSATRTRIEQYF. Here the CDR3 DNA reads TGCAGTGCTACGCGGACTAGGATCGAGCAGTACTTC. The chain combines TRBV20-1 with TRBJ2-7; TRBD2 aligns across 7 bases. CDR1 and CDR2 (germline): DFQATT, SNEGSKA (reference sequence). J lost 6 bases, V lost 4 bases, and 6 bases had no gene match. This CDR3 is 12 amino acids long.